This entry is about one TCR beta chain. Other DNA sequences within the sample encode an identical CDR3. Terminally differentiated effector memory CD45RA+ cells were excluded from the naive CD8 cells, which were CD45RO-negative and positively selected for CCR7. These data are taken from a study of shared clonotypes between healthy human individuals. A 200 ng quantity of DNA, 29,000 or so T cell genomes, went into the sorted-subset replicate PCRs. Sequencing was performed with immunoSEQ multiplex PCR; in TCRdb, only in-frame clones are kept and a portion is missing. The table has a few million clones, approximately 92% seen once. The CDR3 runs to 13 residues. Germline V gives CDR1 MNHEY, CDR2 SMNVEV (reference sequence). Trimming shortened V by 6 bases and J by 4 bases, and 13 bases separated the two germline ends.

The chain recombines TRBV27 with TRBJ2-7, with D tentatively TRBD2 (6 bases). This receptor was obtained from a man between 18 and 35 years old in good health. Some clones in this sample may be carry-over from other donors' samples. Sequenced sample: naive CD8+ T cells from PBMCs. The CDR3: CASSFGRTYEQYF. CDR3 coding DNA: TGTGCCAGCAGCTTCGGGAGAACTTACGAGCAGTACTTC.